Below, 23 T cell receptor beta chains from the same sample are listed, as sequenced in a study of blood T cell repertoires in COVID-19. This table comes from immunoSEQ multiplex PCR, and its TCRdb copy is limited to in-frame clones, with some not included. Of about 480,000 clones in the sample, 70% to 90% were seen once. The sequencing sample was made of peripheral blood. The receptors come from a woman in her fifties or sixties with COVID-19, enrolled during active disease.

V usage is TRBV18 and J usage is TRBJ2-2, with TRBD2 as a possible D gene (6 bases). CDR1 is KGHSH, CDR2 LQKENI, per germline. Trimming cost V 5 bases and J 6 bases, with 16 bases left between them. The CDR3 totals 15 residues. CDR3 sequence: CASSSGTPLAGELFF. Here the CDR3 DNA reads TGTGCCAGCTCATCCGGGACTCCCTTAGCCGGGGAGCTGTTTTTT.

The CDR3 loop is CASSLGGTGLRGEQYF. In DNA, the CDR3 is TGCGCCAGCAGCTTGGGAGGGACAGGGTTAAGAGGCGAGCAGTACTTC. This rearrangement joins TRBV5-1 to TRBJ2-7, with TRBD1 matching over 9 bases. The germline V gene has CDR1 SGHRS and CDR2 YFSETQ. V dropped 0 bases and J dropped 6; count of bases not matched to a gene: 10. The CDR3 loop spans 16 amino acids.

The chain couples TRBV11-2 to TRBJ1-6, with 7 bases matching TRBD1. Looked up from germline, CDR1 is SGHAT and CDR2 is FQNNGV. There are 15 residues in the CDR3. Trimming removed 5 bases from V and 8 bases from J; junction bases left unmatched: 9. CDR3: CASSLGQARDSPLHF. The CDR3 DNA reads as TGTGCCAGCAGCCTCGGACAGGCGCGGGATTCACCCCTCCACTTT.

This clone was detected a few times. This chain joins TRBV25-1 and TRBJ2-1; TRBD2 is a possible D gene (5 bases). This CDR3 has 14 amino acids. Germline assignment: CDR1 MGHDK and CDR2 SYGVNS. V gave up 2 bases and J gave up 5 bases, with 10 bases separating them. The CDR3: CASSEEGLHNEQFF. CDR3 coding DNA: TGTGCCAGCAGTGAAGAAGGACTGCACAATGAGCAGTTCTTC.

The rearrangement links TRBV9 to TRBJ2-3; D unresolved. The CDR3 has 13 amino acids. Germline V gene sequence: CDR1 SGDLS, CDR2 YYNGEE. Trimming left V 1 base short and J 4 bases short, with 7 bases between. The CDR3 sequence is CASSVKPADTQYF. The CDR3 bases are TGTGCCAGCAGCGTAAAGCCTGCAGATACGCAGTATTTT.

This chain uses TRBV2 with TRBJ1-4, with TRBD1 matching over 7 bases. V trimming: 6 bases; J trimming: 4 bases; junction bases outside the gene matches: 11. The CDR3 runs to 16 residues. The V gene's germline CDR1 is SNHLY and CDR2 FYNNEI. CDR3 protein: CASSAPRDRFNEKLFF. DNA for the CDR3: TGTGCCAGCAGCGCCCCGAGGGACAGATTTAATGAAAAACTGTTTTTT.

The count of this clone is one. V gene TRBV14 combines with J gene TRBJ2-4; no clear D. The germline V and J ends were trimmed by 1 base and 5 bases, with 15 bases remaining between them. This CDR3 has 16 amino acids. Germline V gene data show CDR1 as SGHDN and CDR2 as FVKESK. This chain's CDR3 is CASSQVNGRHQNIQYF. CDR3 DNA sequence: TGTGCCAGCAGCCAAGTAAATGGCAGGCACCAAAACATTCAGTACTTC. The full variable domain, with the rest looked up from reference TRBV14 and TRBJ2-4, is EAGVTQFPSHSVIEKGQTVTLRCDPISGHDNLYWYRRVMGKEIKFLLHFVKESKQDESGMPNNRFLAERTGGTYSTLKVQPAELEDSGVYFCASSQVNGRHQNIQYFGAGTRLSVL.

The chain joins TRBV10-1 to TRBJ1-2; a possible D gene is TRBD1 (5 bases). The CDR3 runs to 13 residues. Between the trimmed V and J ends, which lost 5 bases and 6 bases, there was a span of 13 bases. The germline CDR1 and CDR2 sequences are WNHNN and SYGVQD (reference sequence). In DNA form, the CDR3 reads TGCGCCAGCAGTCCCTCCGGACAACATGGCTACACCTTC. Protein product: CASSPSGQHGYTF.

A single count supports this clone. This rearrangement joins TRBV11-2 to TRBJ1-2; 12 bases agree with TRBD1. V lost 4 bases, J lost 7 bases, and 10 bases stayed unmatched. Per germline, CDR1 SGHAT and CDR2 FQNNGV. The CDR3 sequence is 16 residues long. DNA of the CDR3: TGTGCCAGCAGCTCCCGGGACAGGGGGCGCGTAGGTGGCTACACCTTC. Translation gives CASSSRDRGRVGGYTF.

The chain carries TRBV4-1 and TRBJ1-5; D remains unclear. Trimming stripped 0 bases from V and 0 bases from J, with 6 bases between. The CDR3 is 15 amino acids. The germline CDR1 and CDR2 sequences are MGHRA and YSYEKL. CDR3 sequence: CASSQEEGSNQPQHF. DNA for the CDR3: TGCGCCAGCAGCCAAGAAGAGGGTAGCAATCAGCCCCAGCATTTT.

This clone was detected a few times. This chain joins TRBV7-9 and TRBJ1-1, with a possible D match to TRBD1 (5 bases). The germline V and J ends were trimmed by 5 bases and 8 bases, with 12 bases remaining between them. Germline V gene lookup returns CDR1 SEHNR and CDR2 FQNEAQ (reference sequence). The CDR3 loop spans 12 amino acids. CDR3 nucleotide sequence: TGTGCCAGCAGCAGTTTTTCAGGGGAAGCTTTCTTT. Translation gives CASSSFSGEAFF.

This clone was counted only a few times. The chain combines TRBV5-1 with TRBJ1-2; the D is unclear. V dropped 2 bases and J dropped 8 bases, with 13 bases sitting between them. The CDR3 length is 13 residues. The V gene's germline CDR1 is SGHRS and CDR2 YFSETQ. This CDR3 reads CASSLARPEGYTF. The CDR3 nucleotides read TGCGCCAGCAGCTTAGCCCGCCCTGAGGGCTACACCTTC.

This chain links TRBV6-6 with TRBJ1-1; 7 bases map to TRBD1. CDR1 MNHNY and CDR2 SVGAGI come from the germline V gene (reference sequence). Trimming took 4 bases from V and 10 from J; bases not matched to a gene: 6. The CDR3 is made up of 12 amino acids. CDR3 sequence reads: CASSSPQGRAFF. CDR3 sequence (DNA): TGTGCCAGCAGTTCGCCACAGGGGCGAGCTTTCTTT.

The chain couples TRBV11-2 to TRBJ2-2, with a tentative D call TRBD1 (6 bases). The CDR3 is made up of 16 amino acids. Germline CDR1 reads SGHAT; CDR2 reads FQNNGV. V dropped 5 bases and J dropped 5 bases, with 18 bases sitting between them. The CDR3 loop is CASSPQGRVWTGELFF. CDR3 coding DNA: TGTGCCAGCAGCCCCCAGGGGCGAGTGTGGACCGGGGAGCTGTTTTTT. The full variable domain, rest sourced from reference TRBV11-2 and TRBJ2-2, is EAGVAQSPRYKIIEKRQSVAFWCNPISGHATLYWYQQILGQGPKLLIQFQNNGVVDDSQLPKDRFSAERLKGVDSTLKIQPAKLEDSAVYLCASSPQGRVWTGELFFGEGSRLTVL.

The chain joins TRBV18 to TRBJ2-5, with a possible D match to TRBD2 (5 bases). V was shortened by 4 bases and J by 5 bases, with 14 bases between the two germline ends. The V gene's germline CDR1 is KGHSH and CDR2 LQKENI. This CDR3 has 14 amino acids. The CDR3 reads CASSQRRVEETQYF. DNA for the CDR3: TGTGCCAGCTCACAGCGGCGGGTGGAGGAGACCCAGTACTTC.

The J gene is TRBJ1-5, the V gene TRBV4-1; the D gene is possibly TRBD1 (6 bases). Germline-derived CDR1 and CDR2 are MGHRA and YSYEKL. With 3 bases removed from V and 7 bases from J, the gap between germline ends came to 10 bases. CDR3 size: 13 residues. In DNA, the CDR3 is TGCGCCAGCAGCCAGAGGGGGGGGCAGCCCCAGCATTTT. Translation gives CASSQRGGQPQHF.

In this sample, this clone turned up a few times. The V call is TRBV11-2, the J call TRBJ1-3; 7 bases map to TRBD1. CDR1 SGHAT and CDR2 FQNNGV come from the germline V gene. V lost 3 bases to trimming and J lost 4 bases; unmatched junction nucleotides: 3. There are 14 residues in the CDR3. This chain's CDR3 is CASSFTGAGNTIYF. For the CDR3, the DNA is TGTGCCAGCAGCTTTACAGGGGCAGGAAACACCATATATTTT.

The CDR3 protein is CASSFGQGQEAFF. DNA for the CDR3: TGTGCCAGCAGCTTCGGACAGGGACAGGAAGCTTTCTTT. The chain recombines TRBV7-9 with TRBJ1-1, with 8 bases lining up with TRBD1. CDR1 and CDR2 (germline): SEHNR, FQNEAQ (reference sequence). This CDR3 comprises 13 residues. Losses at the gene ends were 3 bases for V and 8 bases for J; bases not matched to a gene: 5.

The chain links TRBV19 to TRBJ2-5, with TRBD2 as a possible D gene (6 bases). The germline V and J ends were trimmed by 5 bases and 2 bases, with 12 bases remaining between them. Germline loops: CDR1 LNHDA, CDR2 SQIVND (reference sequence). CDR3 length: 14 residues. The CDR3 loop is CASSRDLSQETQYF. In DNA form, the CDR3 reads TGTGCCAGTAGTCGGGACTTATCGCAAGAGACCCAGTACTTC.

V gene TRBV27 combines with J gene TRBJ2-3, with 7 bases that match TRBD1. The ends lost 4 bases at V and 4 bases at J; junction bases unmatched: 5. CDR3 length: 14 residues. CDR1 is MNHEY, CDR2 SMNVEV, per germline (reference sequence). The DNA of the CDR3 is TGTGCCAGCAGTTCGGGGACAGACCCAGATACGCAGTATTTT. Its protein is CASSSGTDPDTQYF.

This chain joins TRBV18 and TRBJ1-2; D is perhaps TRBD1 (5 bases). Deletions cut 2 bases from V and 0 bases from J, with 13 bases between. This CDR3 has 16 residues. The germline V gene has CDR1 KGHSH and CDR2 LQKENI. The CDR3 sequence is CASSPVRQQTNYGYTF. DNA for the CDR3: TGTGCCAGCTCACCAGTCCGACAGCAAACTAACTATGGCTACACCTTC.

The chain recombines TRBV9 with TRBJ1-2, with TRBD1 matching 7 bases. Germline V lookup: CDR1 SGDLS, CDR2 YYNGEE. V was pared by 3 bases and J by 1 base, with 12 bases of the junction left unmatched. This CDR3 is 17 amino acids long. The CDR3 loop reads CASSASTLDRHNYGYTF. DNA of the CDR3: TGTGCCAGCAGCGCGAGCACACTGGACAGGCATAACTATGGCTACACCTTC.

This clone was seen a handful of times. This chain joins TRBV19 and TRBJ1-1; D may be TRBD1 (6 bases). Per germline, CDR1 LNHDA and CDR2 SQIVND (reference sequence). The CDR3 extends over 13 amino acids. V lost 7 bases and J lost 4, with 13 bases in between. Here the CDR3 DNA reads TGTGCCAGTAAGGAACAGGGCTCCACTGAAGCTTTCTTT. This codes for CASKEQGSTEAFF. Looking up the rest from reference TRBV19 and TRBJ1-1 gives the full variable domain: DGGITQSPKYLFRKEGQNVTLSCEQNLNHDAMYWYRQDPGQGLRLIYYSQIVNDFQKGDIAEGYSVSREKKESFPLTVTSAQKNPTAFYLCASKEQGSTEAFFGQGTRLTVV.